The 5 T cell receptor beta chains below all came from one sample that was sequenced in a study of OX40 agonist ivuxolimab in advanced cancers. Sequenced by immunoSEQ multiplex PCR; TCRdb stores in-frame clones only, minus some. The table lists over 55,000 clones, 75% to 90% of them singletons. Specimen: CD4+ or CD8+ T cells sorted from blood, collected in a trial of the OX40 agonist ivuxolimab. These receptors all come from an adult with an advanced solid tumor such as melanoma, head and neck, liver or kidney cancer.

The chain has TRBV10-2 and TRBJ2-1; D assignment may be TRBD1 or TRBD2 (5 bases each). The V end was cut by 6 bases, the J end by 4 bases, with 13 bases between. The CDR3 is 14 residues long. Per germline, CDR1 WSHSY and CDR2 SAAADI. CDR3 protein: CASSPRDQYNEQFF. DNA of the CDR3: TGCGCCAGCAGCCCCCGGGACCAGTACAATGAGCAGTTCTTC.

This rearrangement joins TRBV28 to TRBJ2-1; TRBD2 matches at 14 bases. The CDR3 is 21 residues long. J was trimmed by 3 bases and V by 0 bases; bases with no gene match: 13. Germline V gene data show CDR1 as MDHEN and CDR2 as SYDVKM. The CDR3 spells CASSLWGKGLAGVPDYNEQFF. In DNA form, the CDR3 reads TGTGCCAGCAGTTTATGGGGGAAGGGACTAGCGGGGGTCCCGGACTACAATGAGCAGTTCTTC.

CDR3 amino acids: CASSYTGFSYEQYF. CDR3 in DNA: TGTGCCAGCAGTTACACGGGGTTCTCCTACGAGCAGTACTTC. The V and J genes are TRBV6-5 and TRBJ2-7, with D perhaps TRBD2 (5 bases). The CDR3 length is 14 residues. Germline CDR1 and CDR2: MNHEY and SVGAGI. The ends were cut back, 2 bases at V and 0 bases at J, with 8 bases in the middle.

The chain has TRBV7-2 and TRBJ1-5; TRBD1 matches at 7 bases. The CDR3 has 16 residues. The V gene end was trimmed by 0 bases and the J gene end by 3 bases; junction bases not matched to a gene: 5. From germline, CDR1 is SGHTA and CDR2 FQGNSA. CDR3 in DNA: TGTGCCAGCAGCTTAGCGTCGACAGGGTACAATCAGCCCCAGCATTTT. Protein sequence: CASSLASTGYNQPQHF. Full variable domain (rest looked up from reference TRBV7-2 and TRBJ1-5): GAGVSQSPSNKVTEKGKDVELRCDPISGHTALYWYRQSLGQGLEFLIYFQGNSAPDKSGLPSDRFSAERTGGSVSTLTIQRTQQEDSAVYLCASSLASTGYNQPQHFGDGTRLSIL.

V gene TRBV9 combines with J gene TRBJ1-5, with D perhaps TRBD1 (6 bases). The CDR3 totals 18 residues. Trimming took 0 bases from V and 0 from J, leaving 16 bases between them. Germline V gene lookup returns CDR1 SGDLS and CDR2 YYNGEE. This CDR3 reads CASSVEGVDSYSNQPQHF. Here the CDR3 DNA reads TGTGCCAGCAGCGTAGAGGGGGTTGACTCCTATAGCAATCAGCCCCAGCATTTT.